Here is one T cell receptor (beta chain) with its context. Its antigen is still unknown. Per-base quality was not reported, and no clone a single base away is much larger than it. The sample is drawn from a study of blood T cell repertoires in COVID-19 (TCRdb year 2020). In terms of the full investigation: ImmuneRACE Cohort 3 recovered participants were defined by two consecutive negative NP/OP PCR tests, healthcare professional clearance, or symptom resolution. A de-identified subject ID, COVID-19 status, age in years and sex were almost always included in the sample metadata. Samples covering the acute and convalescent phases of COVID-19 were provided by collaborators in the United States, Italy and Spain. The material from the prospective study consisted of cDNA or gDNA derived from T cells, B-cell-depleted T cells, or PBMCs. The repertoires were released in a freely available public database meant as a resource for research on the immune response to SARS-CoV-2. Subjects who had been exposed to COVID-19, were actively infected with it, or had recovered from it provided the deeply sampled blood TCRbeta repertoires that made up the dataset. Where HLA class I and class II types were available, the types were taken from metadata supplied by the sample provider, not from assay-based typing. The samples were drawn from two sources: the first 160 participants of the ongoing ImmuneRACE study, and 1,000 to 1,500 subjects contributed by 6 global collaborators.

The immunoSEQ Assay, a bias-controlled multiplex PCR, was used to amplify TCRbeta CDR3 regions from genomic DNA. Regarding the original processing steps: The number of nucleated cells in each sample was estimated by amplification of reference gene primers within the assay. To quantify the absolute abundance of each unique TCRbeta CDR3 rearrangement, sequence reads were collapsed and filtered. For each sample, productive Simpson clonality was calculated as the square root of Simpson's diversity index over productive rearrangements. The source is immuneACCESS, and TCRdb retained only in-frame sequences with V and J called. Part of the clones is not carried over; for the studies checked, unresolved V genes explain less than half of this, and the remainder is unexplained. Clone size and V and J calls were adopted from that table, with D and trimming inferred from the DNA. The sample table shows about 210,000 clones, and roughly 84% are seen once. The top ten constitute roughly 7.2% of the sample.

In the prospective study, participants were about 18 to 95 years old, resided in about 25 geographic areas of the United States, and were enrolled through a virtual design. In the prospective study, cohorts were assigned on the basis of participant-reported clinical history obtained from a screening survey and a study questionnaire. In the prospective study, mobile phlebotomists collected whole blood, serum and a nasopharyngeal or oropharyngeal swab from each participant. Participants in the prospective study had the option to provide additional blood draws and questionnaires over a 2-month period. Blood samples from the prospective study were shipped frozen or at room temperature prior to DNA extraction. General study outcomes and caveats: Clinical and demographic metadata were provided uncurated, with the amount varying by source and participant.

Its CDR3 holds 14 amino acids, cysteine through phenylalanine. Left in the record is the CDR3 DNA by itself, 42 bases read in frame from the first base. Clipping removes 8 bases from V and 6 bases from J, with 2 as the unmatched junction base count. Based on the germline V gene (reference sequence), the CDR1 and CDR2 sequences are MNHEY and SMNVEV. Input material: PBMCs or T cells enriched from blood (not recorded which). This clonotype was obtained from a man under 40 in a cohort exposed to, infected with or recovered from COVID-19 (not recorded which). The chain is made from TRBV27 and TRBJ2-3; 16 junctional bases match TRBD2. CDR3 loop: CASSGLAGGDTQYF. The nucleotide sequence is given as TGTGCCAGCTCGGGACTAGCGGGAGGGGATACGCAGTATTTT.